One and the same sample provided the 20 T cell receptor beta chains below, sequenced in a study of cytomegalovirus exposure and HLA in healthy donors. PCR was performed using 60 Vbeta and 13 Jbeta primers. The assay was immunoSEQ multiplex PCR, and TCRdb's table has in-frame clones only and misses some. Altogether 52,000 or so clones are present, 60% to 80% being singletons, with the ten largest covering about 3%. Sequenced sample: PBMCs. The receptors were gathered from a woman aged 40 to 50 in good health and CMV-seropositive.

The chain links TRBV15 to TRBJ2-5, with TRBD1 matching 7 bases. The CDR3 has 15 amino acids. Germline-derived CDR1 and CDR2 are LNHNV and YYDKDF (reference sequence). The V and J ends lost 2 bases and 3 bases, in that order; junction bases with no gene match: 6. The CDR3 bases are TGTGCCACCAGCAGAACAGGGGTGGGAGAAGAGACCCAGTACTTC. Translating it yields CATSRTGVGEETQYF.

This clone was recorded only once. This chain joins TRBV11-2 and TRBJ2-7; maybe TRBD1 (6 bases). The germline V gene encodes CDR1 SGHAT and CDR2 FQNNGV. V was shortened by 1 base and J by 3 bases, with 10 bases between the two germline ends. The CDR3 consists of 14 residues. CDR3 nucleotide sequence: TGTGCCAGCAGCTTAGCAGGGGCTAACTACGAGCAGTACTTC. It specifies CASSLAGANYEQYF. Full variable domain (outside the CDR3, taken from reference TRBV11-2 and TRBJ2-7): EAGVAQSPRYKIIEKRQSVAFWCNPISGHATLYWYQQILGQGPKLLIQFQNNGVVDDSQLPKDRFSAERLKGVDSTLKIQPAKLEDSAVYLCASSLAGANYEQYFGPGTRLTVT.

The rearrangement joins TRBV28 to TRBJ2-1; 7 bases line up with TRBD2. The J segment lost 7 bases and the V segment lost 3 bases, leaving 9 bases of the junction unmatched. The CDR3 sequence is 15 residues long. Looked up from germline, CDR1 is MDHEN and CDR2 is SYDVKM. This chain's CDR3 is CASSLERGVKNEQFF. CDR3 nucleotides: TGTGCCAGCAGTTTGGAGCGGGGAGTAAAGAATGAGCAGTTCTTC.

Only one count was recorded for this clone. This chain joins TRBV19 and TRBJ1-2, with a possible D match to TRBD1 (5 bases). V lost 3 bases and J 4 bases, leaving 9 bases between the germline ends. CDR1 and CDR2 (germline): LNHDA, SQIVND (reference sequence). CDR3 size: 13 residues. The CDR3 loop is CASSIGRAYGYTF. The CDR3 nucleotides are TGTGCCAGTAGTATCGGCAGGGCCTATGGCTACACCTTC.

The chain uses TRBV4-2 and TRBJ2-7; D is perhaps TRBD2 (6 bases). The CDR3 loop spans 16 amino acids. Germline V gene data show CDR1 as LGHNA and CDR2 as YNFKEQ. With 2 bases removed from V and 0 bases from J, the gap between germline ends came to 14 bases. The CDR3 is CASSQSPGESSYEQYF. The CDR3, as DNA: TGTGCCAGCAGCCAAAGCCCGGGGGAAAGCTCCTACGAGCAGTACTTC.

The gene calls are TRBV2 and TRBJ2-1; no reliable D call. Germline V gene lookup returns CDR1 SNHLY and CDR2 FYNNEI. This CDR3 is 16 amino acids long. Trimming took off 2 bases at V and 3 bases at J, with 14 bases between the two ends. Written as DNA, the CDR3 is TGTGCCAGCAGTGAATATGGAGAGTTCCACTACAATGAGCAGTTCTTC. As protein: CASSEYGEFHYNEQFF.

The chain combines TRBV5-1 with TRBJ2-3, with unresolved D. The germline V gene encodes CDR1 SGHRS and CDR2 YFSETQ. The CDR3 has 14 residues. Trimming removed 0 bases at V and 1 base at J, with 6 bases between. In DNA form, the CDR3 reads TGCGCCAGCAGCTTGGTCCAGGGCACAGATACGCAGTATTTT. Protein: CASSLVQGTDTQYF.

The CDR3 DNA sequence: TGTGCCAGTAGCCCCTCGGGTCCGACCCAGTACTTC. It translates to CASSPSGPTQYF. This rearrangement joins TRBV19 to TRBJ2-5, with unresolved D. The ends were cut back, 6 bases at V and 7 bases at J, with 12 bases in the middle. CDR3 length: 12 residues. Germline V CDR1 and CDR2: LNHDA, SQIVND (reference sequence).

This clone has only a few counts. CDR3 DNA: TGTGCCAGTAGTATAGTGACGGGAGACAATCAGCCCCAGCATTTT. Protein product: CASSIVTGDNQPQHF. V and J are TRBV19 and TRBJ1-5; D is uncertain. The germline CDR1 and CDR2 sequences are LNHDA and SQIVND (reference sequence). Between the trimmed V and J ends, which lost 1 base and 3 bases, there was a span of 10 bases. The CDR3 is 15 residues long.

The chain joins TRBV18 to TRBJ1-5; no definite D call. Trimming pared 7 bases from V and 6 bases from J, leaving 13 bases between. The CDR3 extends over 13 amino acids. Germline V gene data show CDR1 as KGHSH and CDR2 as LQKENI. The CDR3 DNA sequence: TGTGCCAGCTTCCCGGGAAGAGGTCAGCCCCAGCATTTT. Amino acid sequence: CASFPGRGQPQHF.

In this sample, this clone turned up a few times. J is TRBJ2-5 and V is TRBV7-3, with TRBD1 identical over 8 bases. CDR3 length: 15 amino acids. Trimming cost V 6 bases and J 1 base; bases outside gene matches: 7. Germline values: CDR1 SGHTA, CDR2 FQGTGA. The CDR3 is CASSIAGTGQETQYF. CDR3 sequence (DNA): TGTGCCAGCAGTATAGCCGGGACAGGCCAAGAGACCCAGTACTTC.

V is TRBV5-1 and J is TRBJ2-3, with a weak D call TRBD2 (6 bases). Trimming cost V 1 base and J 0 bases, with 12 bases left between them. CDR3 length equals 16 residues. Looked up from germline, CDR1 is SGHRS and CDR2 is YFSETQ. The CDR3 region is CASSLTPGASTDTQYF. Written as DNA, the CDR3 is TGCGCCAGCAGCTTGACTCCGGGAGCTAGCACAGATACGCAGTATTTT.

The gene calls are TRBV5-1 and TRBJ1-4; D gene unclear. With 5 bases removed from V and 4 bases from J, the gap between germline ends came to 12 bases. CDR3 length equals 14 residues. Germline V gene sequence: CDR1 SGHRS, CDR2 YFSETQ. CDR3 DNA: TGCGCCAGCAGGGCCGGGAACAATAATGAAAAACTGTTTTTT. Its translation: CASRAGNNNEKLFF.

The chain joins TRBV6-5 to TRBJ1-4, with TRBD1 identical over 7 bases. The germline gives CDR1 MNHEY, CDR2 SVGAGI. V lost 6 bases to trimming and J lost 5 bases; unmatched junction nucleotides: 6. The CDR3 runs to 14 residues. CDR3 amino acids: CASRRQGLNEKLFF. The CDR3 bases are TGTGCCAGCAGACGACAGGGTCTCAATGAAAAACTGTTTTTT.

This clone was detected once. The DNA for the CDR3 is TGTGCCAGCAGCGCTAAAACGAACACCGGGGAGCTGTTTTTT. Its protein product is CASSAKTNTGELFF. V usage is TRBV6-1 and J usage is TRBJ2-2; D is ambiguous. The V gene lost 6 bases and the J gene lost 0 bases, with 8 bases spanning the gap. The CDR3 covers 14 residues. Germline V CDR1 and CDR2: MNHNS, SASEGT.

The chain is built from TRBV19 and TRBJ2-1, with D possibly matching TRBD1 (6 bases). Trimming left V 3 bases short and J 4 bases short, with 13 bases between. This CDR3 contains 15 residues. Germline V gene lookup returns CDR1 LNHDA and CDR2 SQIVND (reference sequence). The CDR3: CASSIVQGPYNEQFF. In nucleotides, the CDR3 is TGTGCCAGTAGTATTGTCCAGGGGCCTTACAATGAGCAGTTCTTC.

To note about this clone: Additional DNA sequences in this sample encode the identical CDR3. V gene TRBV28 combines with J gene TRBJ1-1; tentative D call: TRBD1 (6 bases). Deletions cut 5 bases from V and 11 bases from J, with 18 bases between. Germline CDR1 reads MDHEN; CDR2 reads SYDVKM. The CDR3 has 13 residues. CDR3 bases: TGTGCCAGCAGTGAAGGCAGGGGCGTTGTGGCTTTCTTT. Translation gives CASSEGRGVVAFF.

The V and J genes are TRBV2 and TRBJ1-2, with D perhaps TRBD1 (6 bases). Between the trimmed V and J ends, which lost 5 bases and 3 bases, there was a span of 13 bases. The CDR3 consists of 14 residues. Germline CDR1 SNHLY, CDR2 FYNNEI. The CDR3 region has the DNA TGTGCCAGCAGTCTTCAGGGGATAGACTATGGCTACACCTTC. It yields the protein CASSLQGIDYGYTF.

This clone has just one count. The chain uses TRBV14 and TRBJ2-5; 8 positions agree with TRBD1. This CDR3 is 15 amino acids long. V lost 0 bases to trimming and J lost 5 bases; unmatched junction nucleotides: 5. Germline V gives CDR1 SGHDN, CDR2 FVKESK. The chain's CDR3 is CASSQDSYRGETQYF. Here the CDR3 DNA reads TGTGCCAGCAGCCAAGATTCGTACAGGGGGGAGACCCAGTACTTC.

The chain couples TRBV10-1 to TRBJ1-5; D is unclear. Germline loops: CDR1 WNHNN, CDR2 SYGVQD (reference sequence). The CDR3 sequence is 15 residues long. V lost 2 bases and J lost 5, with 13 bases in between. CDR3: CASSEMVSDYQPQHF. The CDR3 nucleotides are TGCGCCAGCAGTGAGATGGTGTCAGATTATCAGCCCCAGCATTTT.